This is a list of T cell receptor beta chains from one sample in a study of blood T cell repertoires in COVID-19. Here immunoSEQ multiplex PCR was the method, and the copy in TCRdb shows in-frame clones only, minus some. In the table there are around 92,000 clones, about 91% of which are singletons. The sequencing sample was made of peripheral blood. These receptors originate from a woman older than 75 with active COVID-19. The CDR3 runs from the conserved cysteine through the conserved F or W. Fields, in order: CDR3 protein, clone size, V gene. Size is omitted from some rows. Given values are once, few, many or a class for expanded clones.

CDR3: CASSEQRTGRTYGYTF
size: NA
V: TRBV5-4

CDR3: CASSLGTGRRTNEKLFF
size: once
V: TRBV28

CDR3: CASSQPGGGREGGTEAFF
size: NA
V: TRBV3-1/TRBV3-2

CDR3: CASSYSPFVAGENIQYF
size: few
V: TRBV6-2/TRBV6-3

CDR3: CASSPTLLAGAFDEQFF
size: NA
V: TRBV5-4

CDR3: CASSYLQGHYGYTF
size: NA
V: TRBV2

CDR3: CATRGMVETQYF
size: NA
V: TRBV19

CDR3: CASSLGESGYTF
size: NA
V: TRBV7-9

CDR3: CASSLSPDTEAFF
size: NA
V: TRBV7-3

CDR3: CASSPNVGQGMDTIYF
size: NA
V: TRBV4-2

CDR3: CASSEVREPSYEQYF
size: NA
V: TRBV2

CDR3: CASSQDSSQETQYF
size: NA
V: TRBV11-1

CDR3: CASSQSPRGAEQYF
size: NA
V: TRBV23-1

CDR3: CASSQAGEVYEQYF
size: NA
V: TRBV4-2

CDR3: CASSPPSGTSGRDTQYF
size: NA
V: TRBV6-2/TRBV6-3

CDR3: CASSWDSQYTEAFF
size: NA
V: TRBV2

CDR3: CASSLVRGTSGNLGRYEQYF
size: NA
V: TRBV28

CDR3: CASTGFSTDTQYF
size: NA
V: TRBV2

CDR3: CAWSVGGTGINTIYF
size: NA
V: TRBV30

CDR3: CASSPPRTGINQPQHF
size: NA
V: TRBV19

CDR3: CASSYSGGVNYEQYF
size: NA
V: TRBV6-2/TRBV6-3

CDR3: CASSTPSGRTSDTQYF
size: NA
V: TRBV7-2

CDR3: CASSYAGTDYGYTF
size: NA
V: TRBV6-5

CDR3: CASRPTRTGPQHF
size: NA
V: TRBV6-5

CDR3: CASSQSASEEETQYF
size: NA
V: TRBV19

CDR3: CASSAGWDRGLETQYF
size: NA
V: TRBV5-8

CDR3: CASRVPFSSYNEQFF
size: once
V: TRBV28

CDR3: CAAKAEGRVYNEQFF
size: once
V: TRBV10-1

CDR3: CASSIDLGSNQPQHF
size: NA
V: TRBV19

CDR3: CASSPMGVAAKNIQYF
size: NA
V: TRBV28

CDR3: CASSLVRNYGYTF
size: NA
V: TRBV11-2

CDR3: CASSELQVTYNEQFF
size: NA
V: TRBV10-1

CDR3: CASSLGGGNEQYF
size: once
V: TRBV12-3/TRBV12-4

CDR3: CAISESSPMAKNIQYF
size: NA
V: TRBV10-3

CDR3: CASSLARTSGSEQYF
size: NA
V: TRBV5-6

CDR3: CASSRGSSRGEQFF
size: NA
V: TRBV3-1/TRBV3-2

CDR3: CASSHPDSYYGYTF
size: NA
V: TRBV7-2

CDR3: CASSQEVRNQETQYF
size: NA
V: TRBV14

CDR3: CASSPSRGFLLGEQYF
size: NA
V: TRBV4-3

CDR3: CASSPGQGAWEQYF
size: once
V: TRBV7-9

CDR3: CASGNGGAVSYGYTF
size: NA
V: TRBV19

CDR3: CASDSSGVWNEQYF
size: NA
V: TRBV30